The source of this T cell receptor beta chain is a study of T cell changes during pregnancy in multiple sclerosis. Sequencing was performed with immunoSEQ multiplex PCR; in TCRdb, only in-frame clones are kept and a portion is missing. The sample holds roughly 80,000 clones, 90% to 95% seen once. In germline, CDR1 is SGHDN, CDR2 FVKESK. The V and J ends lost 6 bases and 0 bases, in that order; junction bases with no gene match: 7. The CDR3 sequence is 17 residues long. The material was peripheral blood, obtained in the first trimester of pregnancy. This clonotype was sampled from a female donor with multiple sclerosis, enrolled in a pregnancy study. This chain connects TRBV14 to TRBJ2-6; 8 bases align to TRBD1. CDR3 sequence reads: CASRRTGTFSGANVLTF. The CDR3 coding sequence is TGTGCCAGCAGGCGGACAGGGACCTTCTCTGGGGCCAACGTCCTGACTTTC.